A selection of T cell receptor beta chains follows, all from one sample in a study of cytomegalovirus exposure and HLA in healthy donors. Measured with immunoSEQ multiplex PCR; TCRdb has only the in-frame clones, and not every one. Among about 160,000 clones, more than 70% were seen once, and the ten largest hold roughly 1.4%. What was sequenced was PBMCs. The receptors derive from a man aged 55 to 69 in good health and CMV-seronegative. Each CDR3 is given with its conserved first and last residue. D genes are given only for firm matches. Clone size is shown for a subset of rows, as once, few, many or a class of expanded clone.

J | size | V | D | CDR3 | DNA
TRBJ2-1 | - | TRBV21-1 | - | CASRGLLAGNSYNEQFF | TGTGCCAGCAGAGGACTGCTAGCGGGAAACTCCTACAATGAGCAGTTCTTC
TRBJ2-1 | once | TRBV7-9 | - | CSSSLASQTMLYNEQFF | TGTTCCAGCAGCTTAGCTAGCCAAACTATGCTGTACAATGAGCAGTTCTTC
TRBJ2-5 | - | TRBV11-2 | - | CASSLRAEETQYF | TGTGCCAGCAGCTTACGCGCCGAAGAGACCCAGTACTTC
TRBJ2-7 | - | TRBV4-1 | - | CASSQERRDEQYF | TGCGCCAGCAGCCAAGAAAGACGGGACGAGCAGTACTTC
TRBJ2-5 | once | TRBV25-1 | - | CASSDSHSLETQYF | TGTGCCAGCAGTGACAGCCACAGTTTAGAGACCCAGTACTTC
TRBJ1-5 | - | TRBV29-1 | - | CSVTTGFSNQPQHF | TGCAGCGTTACGACGGGTTTTAGCAATCAGCCCCAGCATTTT
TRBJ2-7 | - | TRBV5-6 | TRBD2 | CASSLTSGSPYEQYF | TGTGCCAGCAGCTTGACTAGCGGGAGCCCCTACGAGCAGTACTTC
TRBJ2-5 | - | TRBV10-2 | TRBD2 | CASSPGLAGPKETQYF | TGCGCCAGCAGTCCGGGACTAGCGGGACCTAAAGAGACCCAGTACTTC
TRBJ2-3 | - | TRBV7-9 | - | CASSLLGGGQTDTQYF | TGTGCCAGCAGCCTTCTAGGGGGTGGGCAGACAGATACGCAGTATTTT
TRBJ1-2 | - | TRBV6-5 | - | CASSPGSNYGYTF | TGTGCCAGCAGCCCTGGCTCTAACTATGGCTACACCTTC
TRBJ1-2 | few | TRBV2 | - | CASSEGNYGYTF | TGTGCCAGCAGTGAGGGCAACTATGGCTACACCTTC
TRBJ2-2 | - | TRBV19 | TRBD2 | CASSIETSGRGELFF | TGTGCCAGTAGTATAGAGACTAGCGGGAGAGGGGAGCTGTTTTTT
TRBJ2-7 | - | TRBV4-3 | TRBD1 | CASSQWGQGALNEQYF | TGCGCCAGCAGCCAATGGGGACAGGGGGCTTTAAACGAGCAGTACTTC
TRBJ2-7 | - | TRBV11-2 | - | CASSLGPGPGEQYF | TGTGCCAGCAGCTTAGGGCCGGGTCCCGGGGAGCAGTACTTC
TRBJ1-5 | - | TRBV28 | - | CASSLGGRRDGRYYF | TGTGCCAGCAGTTTAGGCGGTCGGCGGGACGGAAGATATTATTTT
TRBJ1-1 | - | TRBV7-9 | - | CSSSSQGNTEAFF | TGTTCCAGCAGTTCCCAGGGGAACACTGAAGCTTTCTTT
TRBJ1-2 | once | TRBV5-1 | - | CASSSGGGWYYGYTF | TGCGCCAGCAGCTCCGGCGGGGGCTGGTACTATGGCTACACCTTC
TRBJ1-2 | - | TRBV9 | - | CASSVVEGGYTF | TGTGCCAGCAGCGTAGTGGAGGGAGGCTACACCTTC
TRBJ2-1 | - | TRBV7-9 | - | CASSTSIDEQFF | TGTGCCAGCAGCACGAGTATCGATGAGCAGTTCTTC
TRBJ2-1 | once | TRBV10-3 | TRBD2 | CAISEVRPSGRSYNEQFF | TGTGCCATCAGTGAGGTGAGGCCTAGCGGGAGGTCCTACAATGAGCAGTTCTTC
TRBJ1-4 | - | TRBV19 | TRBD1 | CASSRDRGVEKLFF | TGTGCCAGTAGTAGGGACAGAGGAGTTGAAAAACTGTTTTTT
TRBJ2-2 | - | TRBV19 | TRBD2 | CASSIAGGRYTGELFF | TGTGCCAGTAGTATCGCGGGGGGGCGATACACCGGGGAGCTGTTTTTT
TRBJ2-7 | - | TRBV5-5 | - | CASSLGAGGTYEQYF | TGTGCCAGCAGCTTGGGCGCTGGCGGGACCTACGAGCAGTACTTC
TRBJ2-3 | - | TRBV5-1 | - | CASSADTPTDTQYF | TGCGCCAGCAGCGCCGATACACCCACAGATACGCAGTATTTT
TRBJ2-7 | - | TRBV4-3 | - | CASSQDRVYEQYF | TGCGCCAGCAGCCAAGATAGAGTTTACGAGCAGTACTTC
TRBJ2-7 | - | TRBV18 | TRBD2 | CASSPAGGMTYEQYF | TGTGCCAGCTCACCAGCGGGGGGGATGACCTACGAGCAGTACTTC
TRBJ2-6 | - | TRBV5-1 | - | CASNVVIGSGANVLTF | TGCGCCAGCAATGTGGTAATCGGCTCTGGGGCCAACGTCCTGACTTTC
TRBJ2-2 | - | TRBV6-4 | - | CASSDTGYTGELFF | TGTGCCAGCAGTGATACCGGGTACACCGGGGAGCTGTTTTTT
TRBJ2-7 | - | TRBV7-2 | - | CASSLRGSSVHEQYF | TGTGCCAGCAGCTTAAGGGGTTCTAGTGTCCACGAGCAGTACTTC
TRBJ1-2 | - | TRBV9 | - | CASSAPLDSNYGYTF | TGTGCCAGCAGCGCTCCTCTTGACAGTAACTATGGCTACACCTTC
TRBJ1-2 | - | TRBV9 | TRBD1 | CASSPAPTGYGYTF | TGTGCCAGCAGCCCAGCACCGACAGGGTATGGCTACACCTTC
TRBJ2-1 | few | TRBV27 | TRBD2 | CASSSPGGRNEQFF | TGTGCCAGCAGTTCTCCGGGGGGTCGGAATGAGCAGTTCTTC